The entry that follows covers one T cell receptor (beta chain) sequence. Data came from immunoSEQ multiplex PCR; TCRdb stores just in-frame clones and leaves some out. The sample includes 180,000 or so clones, over 75% of them seen just once. This specimen comes from a study of blood T cell repertoires in COVID-19. Trimming stripped 2 bases from V and 6 bases from J, with 8 bases between. The CDR3 sequence is 13 residues long. CDR1 and CDR2 (germline): LGHDT, YNNKEL (reference sequence). This receptor was identified in a man in his sixties with acute or convalescent COVID-19. The material sequenced was peripheral blood. The V gene is TRBV3-1 (or the pseudogene TRBV3-2), the J gene TRBJ2-1, with D possibly matching TRBD1 (6 bases). CDR3: CASSQQGSNEQFF. CDR3 coding DNA: TGTGCCAGCAGCCAACAGGGGTCCAATGAGCAGTTCTTC.